This T cell receptor beta chain was identified during a study of beta chain features in type 1 diabetes. Notes on the study in general: Shorter TCRB CDR3s, moderately but significantly so, were found in Type 1 diabetes patients in all four CD4+ subsets.

The sequenced template was cDNA made from the entire isolated RNA. Mean read depth for naive, central memory and regulatory T cell samples was approximately 3.57 million reads. The method was immunoSEQ multiplex PCR; TCRdb's version includes in-frame clones alone and lacks a portion of them. The sample contains over 150,000 clones, approximately 13% of which appear only once. A word on this clone: Its antigen remains unidentified.

Every donor had blood drawn once into heparin, approximately 0.11 L on average. Sorting based on CD45RO/CCR7/CD25/CD127/CD95/CD27 separated CD4+ naive, central memory, regulatory and stem cell-like memory cells. V was pared by 8 bases and J by 2 bases, with 12 bases between. CDR1 SQVTM and CDR2 ANQGSEA come from the germline V gene. The CDR3 runs to 12 residues. The chain recombines TRBV29-1 with TRBJ1-1, with D maybe TRBD1 (5 bases). Input material: central memory CD4+ T cells from blood. This TCR was sampled from a woman aged 18-29 years in good health. The CDR3 region is CSLRGGNTEAFF. The CDR3 nucleotides are TGCAGCCTGCGGGGGGGAAACACTGAAGCTTTCTTT.